Shown below are 17 T cell receptor beta chains from a single sample sequenced in a study of beta chain features in type 1 diabetes. Notes on the study in general: All four CD4+ subsets of Type 1 diabetes patients contained TCRB CDR3s that were moderately but significantly shorter.

Which antigens these TCRs recognize remains unknown. The study reverse transcribed the entire isolated RNA, so it sequenced expressed TCRB transcripts. Here immunoSEQ multiplex PCR was the method, and the copy in TCRdb shows in-frame clones only, minus some. The sample shows under 300,000 clones, 15% to 20% of them seen only once. The sequenced sample was naive CD4+ T cells from blood. These receptors all stem from a man aged 25-45 years with type 1 diabetes.

This clone was detected only a few times. The CDR3 coding sequence is TGTGCCAGCAGTTCCCGGGACGAGCAGTACTTC. It translates to CASSSRDEQYF. The rearrangement links TRBV25-1 to TRBJ2-7; no clear D. Germline V gives CDR1 MGHDK, CDR2 SYGVNS. Trimming left V 5 bases short and J 5 bases short, with 7 bases between. This CDR3 spans 11 amino acids.

This clone was detected a few times. This chain uses TRBV6-5 with TRBJ2-3; D may be TRBD2 (5 bases). With 5 bases removed from V and 0 bases from J, the gap between germline ends came to 9 bases. The length of the CDR3 is 14 residues. Germline loops: CDR1 MNHEY, CDR2 SVGAGI. CDR3 sequence: CASSPGLSTDTQYF. CDR3 coding DNA: TGTGCCAGCAGTCCCGGACTCAGCACAGATACGCAGTATTTT.

The rearrangement joins TRBV29-1 to TRBJ2-5; D is unresolved. Trimming took off 3 bases at V and 5 bases at J, with 10 bases between the two ends. Germline V gene sequence: CDR1 SQVTM, CDR2 ANQGSEA. The length of the CDR3 is 12 residues. This CDR3 reads CSVDLNWETQYF. The CDR3 region has the DNA TGCAGCGTTGACTTAAATTGGGAGACCCAGTACTTC.

The rearrangement joins TRBV5-1 to TRBJ2-5; no clear D gene. The CDR3 has 14 residues. The V end was cut by 7 bases, the J end by 1 base, with 14 bases between. The V gene's germline CDR1 is SGHRS and CDR2 YFSETQ. CDR3 loop: CASGTTGPQETQYF. The CDR3 bases are TGCGCCAGCGGAACAACCGGACCCCAAGAGACCCAGTACTTC.

Only a few counts were recorded for this clone. This chain joins TRBV10-3 and TRBJ2-4, with D possibly TRBD2 on 6 matching bases. V was cut by 0 bases and J by 3 bases, with 15 bases left in between. The CDR3 loop spans 17 amino acids. Looked up from germline, CDR1 is ENHRY and CDR2 is SYGVKD. CDR3 sequence: CAISESTGLENKNIQYF. The CDR3 DNA reads as TGTGCCATCAGTGAGTCGACGGGACTGGAAAACAAAAACATTCAGTACTTC.

This clone turned up a few times. The chain employs TRBV27 and TRBJ2-6, with a tentative D call TRBD2 (5 bases). The CDR3 is made up of 17 amino acids. V lost 6 bases and J 1 base, leaving 16 bases between the germline ends. In germline, CDR1 is MNHEY, CDR2 SMNVEV (reference sequence). CDR3: CASSPDRRGSGANVLTF. For the CDR3, the DNA is TGTGCCAGCAGCCCAGATCGCCGAGGGTCTGGGGCCAACGTCCTGACTTTC.

This clone was found a few times. This chain connects TRBV29-1 to TRBJ2-5; 8 nucleotides agree with TRBD2. V lost 4 bases to trimming and J lost 5 bases; unmatched junction nucleotides: 12. Per the germline V gene, CDR1 is SQVTM and CDR2 is ANQGSEA. The CDR3 length is 15 residues. The CDR3 loop is CSVVIAGRFRETQYF. CDR3 bases: TGCAGCGTTGTAATAGCGGGAAGGTTCCGGGAGACCCAGTACTTC.

A few counts support this clone. This chain uses TRBV2 with TRBJ2-7, with 7 bases aligning to TRBD1. V was pared by 8 bases and J by 7 bases, with 14 bases of the junction left unmatched. The CDR3 has 14 amino acids. Per the germline V gene, CDR1 is SNHLY and CDR2 is FYNNEI. CDR3 amino acids: CASHTGQTPQEQYF. The CDR3 DNA is TGTGCCAGCCATACGGGACAGACCCCTCAAGAGCAGTACTTC. Full variable domain (missing parts from reference TRBV2 and TRBJ2-7): EPEVTQTPSHQVTQMGQEVILRCVPISNHLYFYWYRQILGQKVEFLVSFYNNEISEKSEIFDDQFSVERPDGSNFTLKIRSTKLEDSAMYFCASHTGQTPQEQYFGPGTRLTVT.

This sequence joins TRBV14 and TRBJ1-1; 7 bases are a match to TRBD1. Germline V gene sequence: CDR1 SGHDN, CDR2 FVKESK. This CDR3 contains 14 residues. With 4 bases clipped from V and 7 bases from J, the junction kept 9 bases outside the gene matches. The CDR3 is CASSRDDRDREAFF. Written as DNA, the CDR3 is TGTGCCAGCAGCCGGGACGACAGGGATCGTGAAGCTTTCTTT.

This clone was detected only a few times. The chain uses TRBV4-1 and TRBJ2-3; TRBD2 aligns across 8 bases. CDR1 and CDR2 (germline): MGHRA, YSYEKL. With 0 bases clipped from V and 3 bases from J, the junction kept 5 bases outside the gene matches. The CDR3 consists of 16 residues. The CDR3 DNA reads TGCGCCAGCAGCCAAGACAGCGGGAGAGGGACAGATACGCAGTATTTT. Its protein is CASSQDSGRGTDTQYF.

The chain couples TRBV4-1 to TRBJ2-3; TRBD1 agrees at 9 bases. CDR1 and CDR2 from the germline V gene are MGHRA and YSYEKL. Unmatched junction bases numbered 12, after V lost 5 bases and J lost 0 bases. The CDR3 contains 18 residues. The CDR3 reads CASSSLRGQGLSTDTQYF. The CDR3 bases are TGCGCCAGCAGCTCCCTTCGGGGACAGGGTTTAAGCACAGATACGCAGTATTTT.

This clone was counted only a few times. The chain joins TRBV28 to TRBJ2-5, with D uncertain. There are 12 residues in the CDR3. Germline CDR1 MDHEN, CDR2 SYDVKM. V lost 6 bases and J lost 5, with 10 bases in between. This CDR3 reads CASRLIGETQYF. CDR3 DNA: TGTGCCAGCAGGTTAATAGGGGAGACCCAGTACTTC.

This chain joins TRBV7-8 and TRBJ2-2; no clear D gene. The CDR3 loop spans 14 amino acids. Trimming removed 2 bases at V and 1 base at J, with 5 bases between. In germline, CDR1 is SGHVS, CDR2 FQNEAQ. The CDR3 protein is CASSLLRNTGELFF. The CDR3, as DNA: TGTGCCAGCAGCTTACTGAGGAACACCGGGGAGCTGTTTTTT.

The chain has TRBV29-1 and TRBJ1-5; D is unclear. Trimming shortened V by 6 bases and J by 3 bases, and 12 bases separated the two germline ends. Per germline, CDR1 SQVTM and CDR2 ANQGSEA. The CDR3 has 13 amino acids. CDR3 sequence: CSVDVGLNQPQHF. Here the CDR3 DNA reads TGCAGCGTCGATGTGGGCCTCAATCAGCCCCAGCATTTT.

This clone was seen a handful of times. The rearrangement joins TRBV28 to TRBJ2-1; 14 positions match TRBD2. CDR3 length: 15 amino acids. In germline, CDR1 is MDHEN, CDR2 SYDVKM. Losses at the gene ends were 5 bases for V and 7 bases for J; bases not matched to a gene: 4. The CDR3 DNA follows: TGTGCCAGCAGTCCAGGGACTAGCGGGAGTAATGAGCAGTTCTTC. Its translation is CASSPGTSGSNEQFF.

Note on this clone: Other DNA sequences from this sample encode an identical CDR3 as well. CDR3 region: CASSVGTLAKNIQYF. The CDR3 DNA sequence: TGTGCCAGCAGCGTAGGGACCCTAGCCAAAAACATTCAGTACTTC. V gene TRBV9 combines with J gene TRBJ2-4; D unclear. CDR1 SGDLS and CDR2 YYNGEE come from the germline V gene. The CDR3 has 15 amino acids. V was cut by 0 bases and J by 0 bases, with 7 bases left in between.

The chain combines TRBV14 with TRBJ1-2; 7 bases are shared with TRBD1. Germline V gene data show CDR1 as SGHDN and CDR2 as FVKESK. Trimming took 6 bases from V and 10 from J; bases not matched to a gene: 14. The CDR3 has 14 residues. CDR3 loop: CASSLLTGTALYTF. The CDR3 coding sequence is TGTGCCAGCAGTCTTCTTACCGGGACAGCCCTCTACACCTTC.